What follows is one TCR beta chain and its context. The data were obtained in a study of blood T cell repertoires in COVID-19. Per germline, CDR1 LNHNV and CDR2 YYDKDF (reference sequence). Trimming took off 3 bases at V and 2 bases at J, with 11 bases between the two ends. The CDR3 is made up of 15 amino acids. TCRdb's copy holds only in-frame clones and misses some; the assay was immunoSEQ multiplex PCR. This table holds about 400,000 clones, more than 85% found once. The receptor's source is a human donor in a cohort sampled during active COVID-19. The sequenced material came from peripheral blood. This sequence joins TRBV15 and TRBJ1-3; the D gene is possibly TRBD1 (6 bases). The DNA of the CDR3 is TGTGCCACCAGCAGTGGGGGCAGCGCTGGAAACACCATATATTTT. Its translation: CATSSGGSAGNTIYF.